These T cell receptor beta chains were read from a single sample in a study of shared T cell receptors in the human thymus. Assay: immunoSEQ multiplex PCR; the TCRdb copy retains only in-frame clones and omits some. The sample comprises roughly 660,000 clones, around 89% of which are singletons, and around 0.0099% rests with the top ten. The same sample was also used in a study of human thymus T cells.

Sequencing used thymocytes. The receptors were gathered from a boy in the first two years of life with a congenital heart defect. Each CDR3 is given with its conserved first and last residue. A D gene is named only where the DNA matches it firmly.

j_call,d_call,v_call,cdr3_aa
TRBJ1-1,TRBD1,TRBV6-6,CASRDRELNTEAFF
TRBJ2-7,.,TRBV11-2,CASSLEQRAEQYF
TRBJ2-3,TRBD2,TRBV2,CASSEALTSGRGDTQYF
TRBJ2-7,.,TRBV27,CASSLAGQPYEQYF
TRBJ1-2,TRBD1,TRBV30,CAWSGSRGRVYGYTF
TRBJ2-7,.,TRBV21-1,CASSKGALEQYF
TRBJ2-1,TRBD1,TRBV5-6,CASSKDRGEQFF
TRBJ2-7,.,TRBV7-9,CASSLGVAPSYEQYF
TRBJ2-2,TRBD2,TRBV4-3,CASSQAPSGAPNTGELFF
TRBJ1-2,.,TRBV4-2,CASSQEGRSVDGYTF
TRBJ2-7,TRBD2,TRBV7-2,CASSLGLAGNYEQYF
TRBJ1-5,.,TRBV15,CATSRGRGNQPQHF
TRBJ2-7,TRBD1,TRBV15,CATSLRGQGSFRGYEQYF
TRBJ2-5,.,TRBV7-3,CASSPAGSRETQYF
TRBJ2-1,.,TRBV11-1,CASSLNFPREEGSYNEQFF
TRBJ2-7,TRBD2,TRBV4-2,CASSQDVGRGPPTYEQYF
TRBJ2-7,TRBD2,TRBV2,CASTGTSGSSYEQYF
TRBJ2-1,TRBD2,TRBV6-1,CASRGLAVREQFF
TRBJ1-3,TRBD1,TRBV28,CASSPPGGSGNTIYF
TRBJ2-1,TRBD2,TRBV18,CASSIPAPLSGGPYNEQFF
TRBJ2-7,.,TRBV21-1,CASSKVREVIHEQYF
TRBJ2-7,.,TRBV30,CAWSYLDRTAGYEQYF
TRBJ2-1,.,TRBV15,CATSRGGKKTYNEQFF
TRBJ2-1,.,TRBV9,CASSVGHRLREYNEQFF
TRBJ1-1,.,TRBV5-1,CASSLGGQNTEAFF
TRBJ2-2,.,TRBV5-4,CASSLRQDTGELFF
TRBJ2-4,TRBD1,TRBV11-2,CASSLGPTGPAKNIQYF
TRBJ2-7,.,TRBV21-1,CASSKPGLAGGPYEQYF
TRBJ2-3,.,TRBV19,CASSIDGRATDTQYF
TRBJ1-2,TRBD1,TRBV12-5,CASGHQTGGDYGYTF
TRBJ2-3,.,TRBV6-5,CASTPSRNGTDTQYF
TRBJ2-1,.,TRBV6-5,CASRRTSLPYNEQFF
TRBJ2-7,.,TRBV6-1,CASSGGGFSSYEQYF
TRBJ2-2,.,TRBV5-4,CASSFRTGTGELFF
TRBJ2-7,TRBD1,TRBV4-1,CASSHHPAPGTGRYEQYF
TRBJ2-1,TRBD2,TRBV19,CASSLSPGTSGNKDEQFF
TRBJ2-3,.,TRBV11-2,CASSLGAGTDTQYF
TRBJ1-4,TRBD1,TRBV6-1,CASRVRGQGYEKLFF
TRBJ1-3,.,TRBV5-6,CASSLGTGPGNTIYF
TRBJ2-7,TRBD2,TRBV7-9,CASSSRTSGASYEQYF
TRBJ2-5,TRBD1,TRBV5-4,CASSQPDRGLPGDQYF
TRBJ2-1,.,TRBV6-6,CASSHQRVSYNEQFF
TRBJ1-5,.,TRBV4-3,CASSQESFSGPQHF
TRBJ2-7,TRBD2,TRBV27,CASSLGRTYEQYF
TRBJ2-1,.,TRBV10-3,CAIKLDLHSYNEQFF
TRBJ2-7,.,TRBV29-1,CSVEKTLRHEQYF
TRBJ2-7,TRBD2,TRBV10-2,CASSESSSGIYEQYF
TRBJ2-7,TRBD2,TRBV6-5,CASRPPPGTSYEQYF
TRBJ1-4,TRBD1,TRBV6-7,CASSKVSGGVRREKLFF
TRBJ2-2,.,TRBV7-2,CASSLASYPLRRGFTGELFF
TRBJ2-7,TRBD1,TRBV28,CASSLCIDYRGSFSYEQYF
TRBJ2-3,TRBD1,TRBV28,CASTQPGGEDTQYF
TRBJ2-5,TRBD1,TRBV14,CASSQTRPGQQETQYF